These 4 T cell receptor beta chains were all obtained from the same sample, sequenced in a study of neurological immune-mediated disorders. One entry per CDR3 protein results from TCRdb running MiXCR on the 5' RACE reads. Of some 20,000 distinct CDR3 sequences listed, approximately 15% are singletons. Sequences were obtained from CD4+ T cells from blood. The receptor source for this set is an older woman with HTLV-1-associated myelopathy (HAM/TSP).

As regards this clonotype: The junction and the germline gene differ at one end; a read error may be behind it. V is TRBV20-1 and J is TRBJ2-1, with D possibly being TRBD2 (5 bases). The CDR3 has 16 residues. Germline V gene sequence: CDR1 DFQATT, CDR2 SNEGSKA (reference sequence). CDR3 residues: CTALPGSSPSYNEQFF. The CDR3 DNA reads TGTACTGCGCTCCCGGGGAGCTCCCCCTCCTACAATGAGCAGTTCTTC.

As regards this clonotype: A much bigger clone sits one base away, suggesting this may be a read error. In DNA, the CDR3 is TGTGCCAGCAGTTACTACCCCACCGGGGGCATCACAGATACGCAGTATTTT. It yields the protein CASSYYPTGGITDTQYF. This chain connects TRBV6-5 to TRBJ2-3; tentatively, D is TRBD1 or TRBD2 (6 bases each). With 1 base removed from V and 2 bases from J, the gap between germline ends came to 16 bases. The length of the CDR3 is 17 residues. Germline V lookup: CDR1 MNHEY, CDR2 SVGAGI.

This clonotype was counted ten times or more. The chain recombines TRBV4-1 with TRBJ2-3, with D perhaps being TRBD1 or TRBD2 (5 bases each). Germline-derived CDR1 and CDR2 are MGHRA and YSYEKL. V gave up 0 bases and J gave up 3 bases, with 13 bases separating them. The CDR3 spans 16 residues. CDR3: CASSQEMRGWTDTQYF. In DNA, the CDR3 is TGCGCCAGCAGCCAAGAAATGAGGGGCTGGACAGATACGCAGTATTTT.

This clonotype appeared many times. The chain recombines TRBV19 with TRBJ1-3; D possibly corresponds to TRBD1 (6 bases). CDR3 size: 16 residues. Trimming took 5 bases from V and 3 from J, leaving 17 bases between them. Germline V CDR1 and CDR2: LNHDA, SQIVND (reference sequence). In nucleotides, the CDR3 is TGTGCCAGTAGTGCGAGGTGGCAGGGGAATGGAAACACCATATATTTT. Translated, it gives CASSARWQGNGNTIYF.